This T cell receptor (beta chain) appears in the sequencing data of a study of blood T cells in healthy people across ages. This CDR3 spans 14 amino acids. Trimming cost V 4 bases and J 2 bases, with 13 bases left between them. Germline V gene lookup returns CDR1 DFQATT and CDR2 SNEGSKA (reference sequence). A J-beta primer mix and a sample-barcoded 5' primer were used in a second PCR of about 7 to 11 cycles. TCRdb redid the calling of the 5' RACE reads with MiXCR, one entry per CDR3 protein. The table records around 780,000 distinct CDR3 sequences, more than 50% of them present only once. The chain is built from TRBV20-1 and TRBJ2-3; D may be TRBD1 (5 bases). The clonotype comes from a middle-aged man in good health. The specimen sequenced was blood. CDR3 sequence (DNA): TGCAGTGCTATCTTGCTGGGGCCCACAGATACGCAGTATTTT. This gives the protein CSAILLGPTDTQYF.